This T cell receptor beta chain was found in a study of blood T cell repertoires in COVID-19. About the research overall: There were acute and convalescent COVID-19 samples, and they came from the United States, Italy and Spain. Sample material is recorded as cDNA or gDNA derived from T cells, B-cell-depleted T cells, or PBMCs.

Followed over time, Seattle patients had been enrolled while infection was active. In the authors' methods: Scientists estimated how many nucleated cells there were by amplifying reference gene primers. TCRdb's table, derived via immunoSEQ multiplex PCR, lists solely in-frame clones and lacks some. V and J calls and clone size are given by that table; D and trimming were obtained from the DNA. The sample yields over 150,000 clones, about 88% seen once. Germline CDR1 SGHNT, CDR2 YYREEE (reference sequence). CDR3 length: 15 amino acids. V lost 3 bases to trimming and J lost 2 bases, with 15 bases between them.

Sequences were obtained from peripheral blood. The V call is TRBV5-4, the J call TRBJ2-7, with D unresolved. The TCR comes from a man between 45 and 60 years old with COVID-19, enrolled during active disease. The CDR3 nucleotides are TGTGCCAGCAGCTCCGGTACAACAGATGCCTACGAGCAGTACTTC. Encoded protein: CASSSGTTDAYEQYF.